Listed below are T cell receptor beta chains from one sample, sequenced in a study of cytotoxic CD8 clonotypes in ibrutinib-treated CLL. Clones were sequenced by immunoSEQ multiplex PCR, and TCRdb holds only the in-frame ones, with some missing. The repertoire holds more than 200,000 clones, with roughly 70% as singletons. The starting material was PBMCs, obtained after 24 months of ibrutinib treatment. The receptors were sampled from a human donor with chronic lymphocytic leukemia. Each CDR3 is given with its conserved first and last residue.

v_gene,j_gene,CDR3aa
TRBV7-2,TRBJ2-1,CASSPRSTGYNEQFF
TRBV7-9,TRBJ2-1,CASSLGLAGVFGEQFF
TRBV5-6,TRBJ2-5,CASSPGYTKETQYF
TRBV14,TRBJ1-1,CASSQSRGRSVSTEAFF
TRBV11-2,TRBJ2-2,CASSFSSLYTGELFF
TRBV7-3,TRBJ2-3,CASSPFGSATDTQYF
TRBV28,TRBJ2-7,CASRHLRREKLYEQYF
TRBV7-9,TRBJ2-7,CASSYTTPLSYEQYF
TRBV28,TRBJ1-2,CASSASRSGRGYTF
TRBV5-1,TRBJ2-1,CASSIEAYEQFF
TRBV29-1,TRBJ1-2,CSVDHNRGRDYGYTF
TRBV28,TRBJ1-5,CASSFGDYQPQHF
TRBV18,TRBJ2-3,CASSSTAQGVTQYF
TRBV9,TRBJ2-7,CASSAKEPTYEQYF
TRBV19,TRBJ1-1,CASRTGLHGNTEAFF
TRBV2,TRBJ2-1,CASKVSSYNEQFF
TRBV28,TRBJ2-3,CASSPPTTDTQYF
TRBV15,TRBJ2-1,CATSRGGGRATEQFF
TRBV5-1,TRBJ2-4,CASISRGFSGRAETKNIQYF
TRBV9,TRBJ2-3,CASSVEDWGGSTDTQYF
TRBV5-8,TRBJ2-1,CASSFSSSYNEQFF
TRBV6-5,TRBJ1-5,CASSYSSQGRQPQHF
TRBV14,TRBJ2-7,CASRRSSGSSYEQYF
TRBV6-5,TRBJ2-7,CASSSPWTTNEQYF
TRBV4-2,TRBJ2-1,CASSQTGTSGNNEQFF
TRBV29-1,TRBJ2-2,CSVVPPGQGFTGELFF
TRBV5-4,TRBJ2-3,CASSLEASPADTQYF
TRBV9,TRBJ2-1,CASSISGRAIDEQFF
TRBV9,TRBJ2-2,CASSVTGVGLAGSPGELFF